This TCR beta chain was captured by sequencing in a study of beta chain features in type 1 diabetes. Sampling consisted of one heparinised blood draw per donor, averaging around 120 mL. cDNA synthesis used the whole RNA isolate, giving expressed TCRB sequences. Using immunoSEQ multiplex PCR, the repertoire was profiled, and TCRdb retains in-frame clones only, with some absent. The sample includes around 16,000 clones, 45% to 65% seen only once; the top ten take roughly 0.45%. The germline CDR1 and CDR2 sequences are SNHLY and FYNNEI. The CDR3 consists of 14 residues. Trimming took 8 bases from V and 4 from J, leaving 17 bases between them.

The rearrangement joins TRBV2 to TRBJ1-1, with D unresolved. Sequences were obtained from stem cell memory CD4+ T cells from blood. This clonotype originated in a woman aged 18-30 years in good health. CDR3: CASQMSGSPTEAFF. In nucleotides, the CDR3 is TGTGCCAGCCAAATGTCGGGTTCCCCCACTGAAGCTTTCTTT. The full variable domain, in which reference TRBV2 and TRBJ1-1 provide the parts outside the CDR3, is EPEVTQTPSHQVTQMGQEVILRCVPISNHLYFYWYRQILGQKVEFLVSFYNNEISEKSEIFDDQFSVERPDGSNFTLKIRSTKLEDSAMYFCASQMSGSPTEAFFGQGTRLTVV.